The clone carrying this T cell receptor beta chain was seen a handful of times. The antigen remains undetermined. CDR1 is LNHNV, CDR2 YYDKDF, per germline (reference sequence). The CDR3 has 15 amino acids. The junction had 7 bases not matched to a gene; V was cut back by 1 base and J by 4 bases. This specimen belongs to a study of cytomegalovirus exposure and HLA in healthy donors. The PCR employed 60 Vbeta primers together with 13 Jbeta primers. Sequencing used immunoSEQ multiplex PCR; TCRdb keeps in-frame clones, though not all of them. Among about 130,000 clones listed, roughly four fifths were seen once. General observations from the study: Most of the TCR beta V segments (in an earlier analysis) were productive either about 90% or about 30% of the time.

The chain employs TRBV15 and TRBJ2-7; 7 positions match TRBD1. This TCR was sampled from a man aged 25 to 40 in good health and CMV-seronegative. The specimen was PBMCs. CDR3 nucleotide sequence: TGTGCCACCAGCAGAGTGGACAGGCCTAGTTACGAGCAGTACTTC. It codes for CATSRVDRPSYEQYF.